This T cell receptor beta chain was found in a study of cytomegalovirus exposure and HLA in healthy donors. PCR primers comprised 60 Vbeta and 13 Jbeta primers. The data were produced by immunoSEQ multiplex PCR, yet TCRdb's version contains in-frame clones alone and is incomplete. This listing includes 95,000 to 150,000 clones. Sequenced: PBMCs. The clonotype comes from a young man in good health and CMV-seronegative.

CDR3 loop: CASSDSTGTYNEQFF. The CDR3 DNA sequence: TGTGCCAGCAGTGACTCTACAGGGACGTACAATGAGCAGTTCTTC. The chain employs TRBV6-4 and TRBJ2-1; the D gene is possibly TRBD1 (6 bases). V was clipped by 0 bases and J by 4 bases, with 10 bases between them. Germline V lookup: CDR1 MRHNA, CDR2 SNTAGT. The CDR3 covers 15 residues.